Following are 16 T cell receptor beta chains from one sample sequenced in a study of control samples from healthy donors and cancer patients. Sequenced by immunoSEQ multiplex PCR; TCRdb stores in-frame clones only, minus some. The sample lists more than 50,000 clones; roughly 85% were seen once. The sample comprised blood. These receptor sequences come from a man between 40 and 49 years old in good health.

This clone has just one count. The chain couples TRBV10-3 to TRBJ1-6; D is possibly TRBD1 (6 bases). The CDR3 is made up of 15 amino acids. Germline-derived CDR1 and CDR2 are ENHRY and SYGVKD. V lost 6 bases and J 2 bases, leaving 11 bases between the germline ends. CDR3 nucleotide sequence: TGTGCCATCAGCCCGGGACAAACCTATAATTCACCCCTCCACTTT. Its translation: CAISPGQTYNSPLHF.

This clone appeared a few times. CDR3 DNA: TGTGCCAGCAGCGCGGAAGCCAGGCCCTACGAGCAGTACTTC. Its translation: CASSAEARPYEQYF. The V gene is TRBV9, the J gene TRBJ2-7, with D hard to call. Trimming removed 3 bases at V and 2 bases at J, with 12 bases between. CDR1 and CDR2 (germline): SGDLS, YYNGEE. The CDR3 is made up of 14 amino acids.

This clone was detected only once. The J gene is TRBJ2-7, the V gene TRBV6-5; the match to TRBD1 covers 10 bases. Losses at the gene ends were 8 bases for V and 1 base for J; bases not matched to a gene: 2. The CDR3 has 13 amino acids. Germline V gene lookup returns CDR1 MNHEY and CDR2 SVGAGI. The CDR3 reads CASSGQGSYEQYF. The CDR3 coding sequence is TGTGCCAGCTCGGGACAGGGGTCCTACGAGCAGTACTTC.

The CDR3: CASSPGDENTIYF. DNA of the CDR3: TGTGCCAGCAGCCCGGGTGACGAAAACACCATATATTTT. The V gene is TRBV9, the J gene TRBJ1-3; no definite D call. The germline V and J ends were trimmed by 4 bases and 6 bases, with 11 bases remaining between them. The CDR3 length is 13 residues. Germline values: CDR1 SGDLS, CDR2 YYNGEE.

V and J are TRBV3-1 (or the pseudogene TRBV3-2) and TRBJ1-2; D gene ambiguous. V gave up 0 bases and J gave up 2 bases, with 10 bases separating them. CDR3 length equals 15 residues. From germline, CDR1 is LGHDT and CDR2 YNNKEL (reference sequence). The CDR3 DNA follows: TGTGCCAGCAGCCAAGATCTGGCAGGCAACTATGGCTACACCTTC. Protein product: CASSQDLAGNYGYTF.

The V gene is TRBV5-1, the J gene TRBJ2-2; no firm D call. CDR1 is SGHRS, CDR2 YFSETQ, per germline. This CDR3 comprises 15 residues. Trimming removed 7 bases at V and 1 base at J, with 14 bases between. CDR3 sequence: CASSLGALNTGELFF. Written as DNA, the CDR3 is TGCGCCAGCTCCTTGGGTGCCCTGAACACCGGGGAGCTGTTTTTT.

This sequence joins TRBV28 and TRBJ2-6; unclear D gene. The CDR3 sequence is 15 residues long. V was shortened by 6 bases and J by 2 bases, with 11 bases between the two germline ends. Germline assignment: CDR1 MDHEN and CDR2 SYDVKM. The CDR3 here is CASRLSRTGANVLTF. The CDR3 DNA follows: TGTGCCAGCAGGCTCTCTAGGACTGGGGCCAACGTCCTGACTTTC.

This rearrangement joins TRBV7-3 to TRBJ1-6; 8 nucleotides match TRBD1. The CDR3 loop spans 15 amino acids. Germline assignment: CDR1 SGHTA and CDR2 FQGTGA. V lost 3 bases and J lost 7; bases outside the gene matches: 5. The CDR3 DNA reads TGTGCCAGCAGCTTTACGACAGGGGCAAATTCACCCCTCCACTTT. Encoded protein: CASSFTTGANSPLHF.

V gene TRBV13 combines with J gene TRBJ1-1; D not certain. The CDR3 is 13 amino acids. Germline V gene sequence: CDR1 PRHDT, CDR2 FYEKMQ (reference sequence). V was trimmed by 4 bases and J by 4 bases, leaving 10 bases between them. DNA for the CDR3: TGTGCCAGCAGCTCTTTGGGAATCACTGAAGCTTTCTTT. Amino acids: CASSSLGITEAFF. The entire variable domain, with the rest obtained from reference TRBV13 and TRBJ1-1, is as follows: AAGVIQSPRHLIKEKRETATLKCYPIPRHDTVYWYQQGPGQDPQFLISFYEKMQSDKGSIPDRFSAQQFSDYHSELNMSSLELGDSALYFCASSSLGITEAFFGQGTRLTVV.

The chain joins TRBV29-1 to TRBJ1-2; D gene ambiguous. The germline CDR1 and CDR2 sequences are SQVTM and ANQGSEA. The ends were cut back, 1 base at V and 5 bases at J, with 11 bases in the middle. The CDR3 loop spans 13 amino acids. The CDR3 loop is CSVEVAVGYGYTF. The CDR3 DNA reads as TGCAGCGTTGAAGTCGCGGTTGGTTATGGCTACACCTTC.

The chain joins TRBV28 to TRBJ2-3; TRBD1 matches 10 bases. CDR1 and CDR2 from the germline V gene are MDHEN and SYDVKM. This CDR3 region has 15 residues. V lost 4 bases and J lost 6; bases outside the gene matches: 7. CDR3 sequence (DNA): TGTGCCAGCAGTTCCCAAGGGACAGGGGTTGATACGCAGTATTTT. Amino acid sequence: CASSSQGTGVDTQYF.

The genes are TRBV7-2 and TRBJ2-3, with TRBD2 matching 7 bases. CDR3 length: 15 amino acids. Losses at the gene ends were 4 bases for V and 6 bases for J; bases not matched to a gene: 10. Germline V gives CDR1 SGHTA, CDR2 FQGNSA. The CDR3 is CASSSRLAHWDTQYF. The CDR3 bases are TGTGCCAGCAGCTCCCGACTAGCACATTGGGATACGCAGTATTTT.

V and J are TRBV7-9 and TRBJ2-7; 9 positions agree with TRBD2. Germline-derived CDR1 and CDR2 are SEHNR and FQNEAQ (reference sequence). The CDR3 loop spans 15 amino acids. V shed 1 base and J 3 bases; nucleotides not matched to a gene: 4. The CDR3 DNA follows: TGTGCCAGCAGCTTAGTAGCGGGAGCCTTCTACGAGCAGTACTTC. Translated, it gives CASSLVAGAFYEQYF.

The rearrangement uses TRBV7-2 and TRBJ2-7; no definite D call. This CDR3 is built from 12 residues. Germline-derived CDR1 and CDR2 are SGHTA and FQGNSA. Trimming cost V 5 bases and J 7 bases, with 12 bases left between them. Here the CDR3 reads CASSHLIQEQYF. As DNA, the CDR3 is TGTGCCAGCAGCCACCTAATACAAGAGCAGTACTTC.

J is TRBJ2-4 and V is TRBV15; D possibly corresponds to TRBD1 (7 bases). This CDR3 comprises 18 residues. The ends were cut back, 2 bases at V and 1 base at J, with 18 bases in the middle. Germline values: CDR1 LNHNV, CDR2 YYDKDF (reference sequence). The CDR3 reads CATSRSQSGGRAKNIQYF. CDR3 DNA sequence: TGTGCCACCAGCAGAAGTCAGTCAGGGGGGCGGGCCAAAAACATTCAGTACTTC.

The chain links TRBV28 to TRBJ2-1; D not resolved. The V gene lost 3 bases and the J gene lost 9 bases, with 15 bases spanning the gap. Germline V gives CDR1 MDHEN, CDR2 SYDVKM. The CDR3 is 14 residues long. The CDR3 nucleotides are TGTGCCAGCAGTTTGAGGAGCTCCGGATCTGAGCAGTTCTTC. It encodes CASSLRSSGSEQFF. Supplemented by reference TRBV28 and TRBJ2-1, the full variable domain reads DVKVTQSSRYLVKRTGEKVFLECVQDMDHENMFWYRQDPGLGLRLIYFSYDVKMKEKGDIPEGYSVSREKKERFSLILESASTNQTSMYLCASSLRSSGSEQFFGPGTRLTVL.